What follows are 28 T cell receptor beta chains derived from one specimen sequenced in a study of Ad26.COV2.S vaccination and SARS-CoV-2 variants. The method was immunoSEQ multiplex PCR; TCRdb's version includes in-frame clones alone and lacks a portion of them. The sample shows 350,000 to 400,000 clones, approximately 86% of them seen only once. Documented treatment: about 20 received Ad26.COV2.S at low or high dose, single or two shots; 5 received placebo; per-sample allocation not given. After the first vaccine or placebo injection, samples were drawn on day 63. Sequenced here: peripheral blood, sampled in a trial of Ad26.COV2.S vaccine versus placebo. All receptors come from a person aged 18-60 years who received the Ad26.COV2.S COVID-19 vaccine or a placebo.

The sample holds a few counts of this clone. The chain is built from TRBV7-9 and TRBJ1-6, with D possibly TRBD1 on 6 matching bases. The germline gives CDR1 SEHNR, CDR2 FQNEAQ (reference sequence). Trimming removed 5 bases from V and 0 bases from J, with 11 bases in between. The CDR3 length is 16 residues. The chain's CDR3 is CASSPQGYSYNSPLHF. In DNA form, the CDR3 reads TGTGCCAGCAGCCCTCAGGGGTACTCCTATAATTCACCCCTCCACTTT.

V usage is TRBV6-5 and J usage is TRBJ2-1, with TRBD2 identical over 12 bases. CDR1 is MNHEY, CDR2 SVGAGI, per germline. The CDR3 covers 15 residues. V lost 6 bases, J lost 4 bases, and 4 bases stayed unmatched. The CDR3 region is CASRLAGGPYNEQFF. As DNA, the CDR3 is TGTGCCAGCAGACTAGCGGGGGGCCCGTACAATGAGCAGTTCTTC.

V and J are TRBV5-4 and TRBJ2-3; D remains ambiguous. Germline assignment: CDR1 SGHNT and CDR2 YYREEE (reference sequence). This CDR3 spans 14 amino acids. The V gene lost 4 bases and the J gene lost 2 bases, with 11 bases spanning the gap. The DNA of the CDR3 is TGTGCCAGCAGCAAAGACACTTCCACAGATACGCAGTATTTT. Residues: CASSKDTSTDTQYF.

The sample holds one count of this clone. The same CDR3 can be traced to other DNA sequences in this sample. This chain uses TRBV3-1 (or the pseudogene TRBV3-2) with TRBJ1-1; perhaps TRBD1 as D (6 bases). V lost 3 bases, J lost 0 bases, and 8 bases lay in between. CDR1 and CDR2 (germline): LGHDT, YNNKEL (reference sequence). The CDR3 has 14 residues. The CDR3 loop is CASSQGQLNTEAFF. DNA of the CDR3: TGTGCCAGCAGCCAGGGACAATTGAACACTGAAGCTTTCTTT.

This sequence joins TRBV24-1 and TRBJ2-1, with D possibly called TRBD1 or TRBD2 (5 bases each). Trimming took off 10 bases at V and 5 bases at J, with 17 bases between the two ends. CDR1 and CDR2 (germline): KGHDR, SFDVKD. CDR3 length: 14 residues. The CDR3 bases are TGTGCCACTAGCGACAGCGAGACCAACAATGAGCAGTTCTTC. Protein sequence: CATSDSETNNEQFF.

This chain links TRBV19 with TRBJ1-1; D unclear. The germline CDR1 and CDR2 sequences are LNHDA and SQIVND (reference sequence). The V end lost 3 bases, the J end lost 7 bases, and 12 bases lay between the germline ends. The CDR3 is 13 amino acids. CDR3 bases: TGTGCCAGTAGTATGGGAGAGGGCATTGAAGCTTTCTTT. Its translation is CASSMGEGIEAFF.

This rearrangement joins TRBV2 to TRBJ2-1; D may correspond to TRBD1 or TRBD2 (5 bases each). V lost 4 bases and J 5 bases, leaving 24 bases between the germline ends. This CDR3 has 18 amino acids. Germline assignment: CDR1 SNHLY and CDR2 FYNNEI. CDR3 amino acids: CASSVPQVFSEENNEQFF. In DNA form, the CDR3 reads TGTGCCAGCAGTGTACCACAGGTTTTTTCGGAGGAGAACAATGAGCAGTTCTTC.

The V and J genes are TRBV6-1 and TRBJ1-2; D is undetermined. V lost 0 bases to trimming and J lost 5 bases, with 7 bases between them. From germline, CDR1 is MNHNS and CDR2 SASEGT. The CDR3 runs to 13 residues. The CDR3 loop reads CASSEASEYGYTF. The CDR3 DNA sequence: TGTGCCAGCAGTGAAGCCAGCGAATATGGCTACACCTTC.

The rearrangement joins TRBV5-1 to TRBJ1-2, with D unclear. V dropped 0 bases and J dropped 7 bases, with 7 bases sitting between them. The CDR3 sequence is 12 residues long. Germline CDR1 reads SGHRS; CDR2 reads YFSETQ. The CDR3 coding sequence is TGCGCCAGCAGCTTGGGGACGTCTGGCTACACCTTC. Its translation: CASSLGTSGYTF.

The chain carries TRBV2 and TRBJ1-6; TRBD1 is a possible D gene (5 bases). CDR1 SNHLY and CDR2 FYNNEI come from the germline V gene. The CDR3 consists of 16 residues. With 7 bases removed from V and 0 bases from J, the gap between germline ends came to 13 bases. The CDR3, as DNA: TGTGCCAGCACAGCAGGGACGAGCTCCTATAATTCACCCCTCCACTTT. It is translated as CASTAGTSSYNSPLHF.

This chain joins TRBV15 and TRBJ2-2, with a weak D call TRBD1 (5 bases). The CDR3 is 15 residues long. From germline, CDR1 is LNHNV and CDR2 YYDKDF (reference sequence). Trimming left V 3 bases short and J 2 bases short, with 10 bases between. The CDR3 loop is CATSSEGVNTGELFF. DNA of the CDR3: TGTGCCACCAGCAGTGAAGGGGTAAACACCGGGGAGCTGTTTTTT.

This clone was counted once. The chain couples TRBV5-1 to TRBJ2-7; the D gene is possibly TRBD1 (6 bases). The CDR3 length is 13 residues. With 2 bases removed from V and 5 bases from J, the gap between germline ends came to 11 bases. The germline CDR1 and CDR2 sequences are SGHRS and YFSETQ. CDR3 DNA sequence: TGCGCCAGCAGCTTACAGGGCCGGGACGAGCAGTACTTC. Translation: CASSLQGRDEQYF.

This chain joins TRBV4-3 and TRBJ1-2, with 7 positions matching TRBD1. Looked up from germline, CDR1 is LGHNA and CDR2 is YSLEER. This CDR3 spans 15 amino acids. Trimming cost V 9 bases and J 5 bases; bases outside gene matches: 15. This chain's CDR3 is CASSGTAQGRYGYTF. The CDR3 DNA is TGCGCCAGTTCGGGGACAGCCCAGGGTAGATATGGCTACACCTTC.

The chain is built from TRBV4-1 and TRBJ2-7, with D unresolved. V was shortened by 2 bases and J by 0 bases, with 5 bases between the two germline ends. CDR3 length: 13 amino acids. Looked up from germline, CDR1 is MGHRA and CDR2 is YSYEKL. Written as DNA, the CDR3 is TGCGCCAGCAGCCAAATGTTCTCCTACGAGCAGTACTTC. Encoded protein: CASSQMFSYEQYF.

This clone was observed a few times. This chain uses TRBV4-2 with TRBJ2-3; D perhaps matches TRBD2 (6 bases). Germline assignment: CDR1 LGHNA and CDR2 YNFKEQ. V lost 5 bases to trimming and J lost 0 bases, with 12 bases between them. The CDR3 covers 15 residues. CDR3 amino acids: CASSKDYPSTDTQYF. As DNA, the CDR3 is TGTGCCAGCAGCAAGGACTATCCCAGCACAGATACGCAGTATTTT.

The chain links TRBV6-9 to TRBJ1-5, with D maybe TRBD1 (6 bases). The V and J ends lost 3 bases and 2 bases respectively, with 26 bases between them. Per the germline V gene, CDR1 is MNHGY and CDR2 is SVAAGI. The length of the CDR3 is 20 residues. The CDR3: CASSYRPTGHHRAGNQPQHF. CDR3 in DNA: TGTGCCAGCAGTTACCGGCCGACGGGACACCATAGGGCTGGCAATCAGCCCCAGCATTTT.

The rearrangement uses TRBV14 and TRBJ1-4, with 11 bases identical to TRBD1. CDR1 SGHDN and CDR2 FVKESK come from the germline V gene. The CDR3 is 16 residues long. V lost 4 bases to trimming and J lost 7 bases; unmatched junction nucleotides: 8. In DNA, the CDR3 is TGTGCCAGCAGCCTAATCGGACAGGGGGCTCGTGAAAAACTGTTTTTT. It specifies CASSLIGQGAREKLFF.

V usage is TRBV6-2 or TRBV6-3 and J usage is TRBJ1-2, with 8 positions matching TRBD1. V shed 2 bases, J shed 7 bases, and the junction held 9 bases outside the gene matches. This CDR3 is built from 15 residues. Per germline, CDR1 MNHEY and CDR2 SVGEGT. The CDR3 DNA is TGTGCCAGCAGTTACGGGCAGGGGGCCAACGGTGGCTACACCTTC. This codes for CASSYGQGANGGYTF.

A note on this clone: Other DNA sequences in the same sample also yield this CDR3. The chain employs TRBV6-1 and TRBJ1-1; D remains unclear. V lost 3 bases and J lost 1, with 6 bases in between. Per the germline V gene, CDR1 is MNHNS and CDR2 is SASEGT. The length of the CDR3 is 13 residues. The CDR3 DNA reads TGTGCCAGCAGTGATAGCAGGAACACTGAAGCTTTCTTT. As protein: CASSDSRNTEAFF.

The V and J genes are TRBV7-2 and TRBJ1-3; D may be TRBD1 (5 bases). Between the trimmed V and J ends, which lost 0 bases and 6 bases, there was a span of 9 bases. The CDR3 extends over 14 amino acids. Germline CDR1 is SGHTA and CDR2 is FQGNSA. CDR3 DNA: TGTGCCAGCAGCTTAGCGTCGACAGAAAACACCATATATTTT. Its translation: CASSLASTENTIYF.

This sequence joins TRBV19 and TRBJ2-2; the match to TRBD1 covers 11 bases. This CDR3 region has 14 residues. The trim removed 10 bases at V and 3 bases at J, leaving 4 bases unmatched. Germline-derived CDR1 and CDR2 are LNHDA and SQIVND (reference sequence). The chain's CDR3 is CATRTGGYTGELFF. CDR3 coding DNA: TGTGCCACCCGGACAGGGGGCTACACCGGGGAGCTGTTTTTT.

V gene TRBV2 combines with J gene TRBJ1-2, with a possible D match to TRBD1 (5 bases). CDR3 length: 11 amino acids. The V end lost 6 bases, the J end lost 6 bases, and 8 bases lay between the germline ends. In germline, CDR1 is SNHLY, CDR2 FYNNEI. As DNA, the CDR3 is TGTGCCAGCAGACCGACAGATGGCTACACCTTC. Translating it yields CASRPTDGYTF. The full variable domain, with the rest looked up from reference TRBV2 and TRBJ1-2, is EPEVTQTPSHQVTQMGQEVILRCVPISNHLYFYWYRQILGQKVEFLVSFYNNEISEKSEIFDDQFSVERPDGSNFTLKIRSTKLEDSAMYFCASRPTDGYTFGSGTRLTVV.

CDR3 bases: TGTGCCAGCTCGGACAGGTTGAACACTGAAGCTTTCTTT. This gives the protein CASSDRLNTEAFF. The chain joins TRBV19 to TRBJ1-1, with 7 bases lining up with TRBD1. Germline assignment: CDR1 LNHDA and CDR2 SQIVND (reference sequence). Trimming cost V 9 bases and J 0 bases; bases outside gene matches: 4. The CDR3 has 13 amino acids.

V gene TRBV11-2 combines with J gene TRBJ2-1, with D uncertain. This CDR3 spans 15 amino acids. V was cut by 1 base and J by 5 bases, with 12 bases left in between. The V gene's germline CDR1 is SGHAT and CDR2 FQNNGV. The CDR3 DNA sequence: TGTGCCAGCAGCTTAGGCTCCGCACCCCACAATGAGCAGTTCTTC. Translating it yields CASSLGSAPHNEQFF.

The V call is TRBV7-2, the J call TRBJ2-5; D is unclear. The CDR3 is made up of 13 amino acids. Trimming removed 1 base at V and 5 bases at J, with 8 bases between. Germline V CDR1 and CDR2: SGHTA, FQGNSA. CDR3 in amino acids: CASSLGLSETQYF. The CDR3 DNA follows: TGTGCCAGCAGCTTAGGGTTATCGGAGACCCAGTACTTC.

The rearrangement links TRBV7-2 to TRBJ1-1; D might be TRBD1 (5 bases). Per the germline V gene, CDR1 is SGHTA and CDR2 is FQGNSA. The CDR3 extends over 15 amino acids. V was cut by 5 bases and J by 0 bases, with 13 bases left in between. CDR3 protein: CASSGAGTVNTEAFF. The CDR3 coding sequence is TGTGCCAGCAGCGGGGCCGGGACGGTGAACACTGAAGCTTTCTTT. Together with reference TRBV7-2 and TRBJ1-1, the CDR3 gives the full variable domain: GAGVSQSPSNKVTEKGKDVELRCDPISGHTALYWYRQSLGQGLEFLIYFQGNSAPDKSGLPSDRFSAERTGGSVSTLTIQRTQQEDSAVYLCASSGAGTVNTEAFFGQGTRLTVV.

A few counts support this clone. CDR3 region: CAWSGAAGGLDTQYF. The CDR3 DNA reads TGTGCCTGGAGTGGTGCAGCGGGGGGGCTAGATACGCAGTATTTT. The rearrangement joins TRBV30 to TRBJ2-3; 10 bases match TRBD2. The CDR3 spans 15 residues. The V segment lost 1 base and the J segment 5 bases; nucleotides outside the gene matches: 6. The V gene's germline CDR1 is GTSNPN and CDR2 SVGIG (reference sequence).

The gene calls are TRBV9 and TRBJ1-5, with TRBD1 matching over 11 bases. The CDR3 has 20 amino acids. Germline trimming cut 4 bases from V and 0 bases from J; bases unmatched to any gene: 15. Germline V gives CDR1 SGDLS, CDR2 YYNGEE. CDR3 sequence (DNA): TGTGCCAGCAGCTTAAAGGGACAGGGGGTTTTCTCTTATAGCAATCAGCCCCAGCATTTT. Its translation: CASSLKGQGVFSYSNQPQHF.